What follows describes a single TCR beta chain. This CDR3 spans 17 amino acids. In germline, CDR1 is MDHEN, CDR2 SYDVKM. Trimming removed 10 bases from V and 3 bases from J; junction bases left unmatched: 16. These data are taken from a study of T cell responses to AZD1222 COVID-19 vaccine. Here immunoSEQ multiplex PCR was the method, and the copy in TCRdb shows in-frame clones only, minus some. This sample has 150,000 or so clones, with about nine tenths found just once. The source is an adult in good health. The J gene is TRBJ1-4, the V gene TRBV28, with 8 positions matching TRBD1. The sequences come from peripheral blood, collected on day 0 of AZD1222 vaccination. CDR3 sequence reads: CATSGTGTAEPNEKLFF. As DNA, the CDR3 is TGTGCCACCTCCGGGACAGGCACCGCGGAGCCTAATGAAAAACTGTTTTTT.